One sample yielded the 17 T cell receptor beta chains listed below, sequenced in a study of T cells in localized non-small cell lung cancer. Clones were sequenced by immunoSEQ multiplex PCR, and TCRdb holds only the in-frame ones, with some missing. This sample yields tens of thousands of clones, of which about four fifths are seen a single time; approximately 15% belongs to the top ten. The source was peripheral blood, collected before any cancer treatment. These receptors were obtained from a male donor at least 60 years old with stage III squamous cell lung carcinoma.

The gene calls are TRBV7-9 and TRBJ2-6; TRBD1 matches 7 bases. Germline V gene data show CDR1 as SEHNR and CDR2 as FQNEAQ (reference sequence). This CDR3 has 15 residues. Germline trimming cut 5 bases from V and 2 bases from J; bases unmatched to any gene: 3. CDR3 nucleotides: TGTGCCAGCAGCCGACAGGGACCTGGGGCCAACGTCCTGACTTTC. It codes for CASSRQGPGANVLTF.

This clone was seen a few times. The chain recombines TRBV19 with TRBJ2-7; D remains unclear. Germline-derived CDR1 and CDR2 are LNHDA and SQIVND (reference sequence). V was cut by 0 bases and J by 1 base, with 19 bases left in between. The CDR3 totals 18 residues. The CDR3 here is CASSIEVVSAVTSYEQYF. As DNA, the CDR3 is TGTGCCAGTAGTATAGAGGTAGTGTCGGCAGTAACTTCCTACGAGCAGTACTTC.

The chain is built from TRBV6-5 and TRBJ1-1, with D uncertain. Per the germline V gene, CDR1 is MNHEY and CDR2 is SVGAGI. The CDR3 totals 14 residues. V lost 4 bases and J lost 0, with 9 bases in between. CDR3 protein: CASSSHTVNTEAFF. The CDR3 coding sequence is TGTGCCAGCAGTTCCCACACGGTGAACACTGAAGCTTTCTTT.

This chain links TRBV4-1 with TRBJ1-1; 9 positions match TRBD1. The CDR3 runs to 15 residues. The germline V gene has CDR1 MGHRA and CDR2 YSYEKL. V shed 4 bases, J shed 6 bases, and the junction held 9 bases outside the gene matches. The CDR3 DNA reads TGCGCCAGCAGCCGACCACAGGGGGCGCCTGCTGAAGCTTTCTTT. It yields the protein CASSRPQGAPAEAFF.

The chain combines TRBV19 with TRBJ2-3, with TRBD2 identical over 7 bases. This CDR3 region has 17 residues. Trimming cost V 2 bases and J 2 bases; bases outside gene matches: 10. CDR1 and CDR2 from the germline V gene are LNHDA and SQIVND (reference sequence). The CDR3 DNA reads as TGTGCCAGTAGTATAACCGCCGCTAGCGGCTACACAGATACGCAGTATTTT. Its protein is CASSITAASGYTDTQYF.

The chain employs TRBV4-2 and TRBJ1-2, with 8 nucleotides matching TRBD1. The CDR3 totals 16 residues. With V trimmed by 0 bases and J by 5 bases, 8 bases remained unmatched. Germline lookup yields CDR1 LGHNA and CDR2 YNFKEQ. This CDR3 is CASSQDTAGGGYGYTF. DNA for the CDR3: TGTGCCAGCAGCCAAGATACCGCAGGGGGCGGGTATGGCTACACCTTC.

This rearrangement joins TRBV7-2 to TRBJ1-5, with TRBD1 identical over 10 bases. Germline CDR1 reads SGHTA; CDR2 reads FQGNSA. This CDR3 is 16 amino acids long. The ends lost 5 bases at V and 2 bases at J; junction bases unmatched: 6. CDR3 sequence reads: CASSEGDRGRNQPQHF. As DNA, the CDR3 is TGTGCCAGCAGCGAAGGGGACAGGGGCCGCAATCAGCCCCAGCATTTT.

A note on this clone: Additional DNA sequences in this sample encode the identical CDR3. The rearrangement uses TRBV5-1 and TRBJ1-1, with D possibly TRBD1 on 5 matching bases. This CDR3 region has 14 residues. Germline CDR1 is SGHRS and CDR2 is YFSETQ. Trimming stripped 2 bases from V and 1 base from J, with 9 bases between. CDR3 residues: CASSFLQGNTEAFF. The CDR3 DNA follows: TGCGCCAGCAGCTTTTTGCAGGGGAACACTGAAGCTTTCTTT.

The genes are TRBV5-4 and TRBJ1-6; no firm D call. CDR3 length: 15 residues. Germline V gene data show CDR1 as SGHNT and CDR2 as YYREEE (reference sequence). V lost 0 bases to trimming and J lost 4 bases, with 8 bases between them. CDR3 DNA sequence: TGTGCCAGCAGCTTGGCCGGGCAGTATAATTCACCCCTCCACTTT. Amino acids: CASSLAGQYNSPLHF. Combining the CDR3 with reference TRBV5-4 and TRBJ1-6 gives the whole variable domain ETGVTQSPTHLIKTRGQQVTLRCSSQSGHNTVSWYQQALGQGPQFIFQYYREEENGRGNFPPRFSGLQFPNYSSELNVNALELDDSALYLCASSLAGQYNSPLHFGNGTRLTVT.

This clone was observed a handful of times. CDR3 nucleotides: TGTGCCAGCAGTTACTCCGTGACAGGGGGCTTTTGGCCCCAGCATTTT. Translated, it gives CASSYSVTGGFWPQHF. This chain joins TRBV6-5 and TRBJ1-5, with 10 bases aligning to TRBD1. V lost 0 bases and J lost 9; bases outside the gene matches: 8. This CDR3 contains 16 residues. Germline assignment: CDR1 MNHEY and CDR2 SVGAGI.

This clone showed up just once. This rearrangement joins TRBV10-2 to TRBJ2-7; 8 nucleotides match TRBD1. In germline, CDR1 is WSHSY, CDR2 SAAADI. V was pared by 3 bases and J by 1 base, with 5 bases of the junction left unmatched. This CDR3 has 15 amino acids. CDR3 loop: CASSERTGLSYEQYF. Here the CDR3 DNA reads TGCGCCAGCAGTGAAAGGACAGGGTTATCCTACGAGCAGTACTTC.

The V call is TRBV6-6, the J call TRBJ1-1; D may be TRBD1 (5 bases). CDR1 and CDR2 (germline): MNHNY, SVGAGI (reference sequence). V lost 2 bases, J lost 5 bases, and 9 bases lay in between. The CDR3 length is 13 residues. This chain's CDR3 is CASSYIRETEAFF. In nucleotides, the CDR3 is TGTGCCAGCAGTTACATCAGGGAAACTGAAGCTTTCTTT.

The rearrangement joins TRBV7-9 to TRBJ1-1; D is possibly TRBD1 (6 bases). Trimming took 3 bases from V and 6 from J, leaving 14 bases between them. CDR3 size: 14 residues. Per germline, CDR1 SEHNR and CDR2 FQNEAQ (reference sequence). The CDR3 DNA reads as TGTGCCAGCAGCTTGCAGGGGAAAGTCGCTGAAGCTTTCTTT. It yields the protein CASSLQGKVAEAFF.

The sample holds a few counts of this clone. The chain uses TRBV5-1 and TRBJ1-3; D perhaps matches TRBD1 (6 bases). The CDR3 is 15 amino acids. The V gene's germline CDR1 is SGHRS and CDR2 YFSETQ. With 4 bases removed from V and 0 bases from J, the gap between germline ends came to 11 bases. CDR3 sequence: CASSTSGASGNTIYF. CDR3 nucleotide sequence: TGCGCCAGCAGCACTTCGGGGGCCTCTGGAAACACCATATATTTT.

The chain uses TRBV6-5 and TRBJ1-6; D is unresolved. Germline assignment: CDR1 MNHEY and CDR2 SVGAGI. With 6 bases removed from V and 7 bases from J, the gap between germline ends came to 7 bases. The CDR3 is 12 residues long. The CDR3 DNA is TGTGCCAGCAGCCCGCCGAATTCACCCCTCCACTTT. This encodes CASSPPNSPLHF.

The chain employs TRBV5-4 and TRBJ1-2, with a weak D call TRBD1 (6 bases). The CDR3 is made up of 13 amino acids. V lost 0 bases to trimming and J lost 3 bases, with 6 bases between them. CDR1 and CDR2 from the germline V gene are SGHNT and YYREEE (reference sequence). CDR3 bases: TGTGCCAGCAGCTTGGACAGGGACTATGGCTACACCTTC. Translating it yields CASSLDRDYGYTF.

V usage is TRBV18 and J usage is TRBJ2-1; TRBD2 agrees at 11 bases. This CDR3 is 16 amino acids long. Germline CDR1 KGHSH, CDR2 LQKENI. J was trimmed by 7 bases and V by 4 bases; bases with no gene match: 9. The CDR3 is CASSREGLADGNEQFF. The CDR3 DNA reads as TGTGCCAGCTCACGGGAGGGACTAGCGGACGGGAATGAGCAGTTCTTC.